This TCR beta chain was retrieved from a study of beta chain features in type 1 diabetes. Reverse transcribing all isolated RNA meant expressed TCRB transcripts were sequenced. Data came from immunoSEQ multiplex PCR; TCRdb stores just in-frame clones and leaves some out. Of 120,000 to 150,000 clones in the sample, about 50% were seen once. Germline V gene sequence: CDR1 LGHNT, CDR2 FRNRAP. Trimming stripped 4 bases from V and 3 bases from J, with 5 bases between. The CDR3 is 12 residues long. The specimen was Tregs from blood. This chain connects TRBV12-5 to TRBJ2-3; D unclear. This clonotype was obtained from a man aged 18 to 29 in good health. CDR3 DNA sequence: TGTGCTAGTGGTTCCCGGACAGATACGCAGTATTTT. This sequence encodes CASGSRTDTQYF.